This paragraph covers one TCR beta chain sequence. Antigen specificity is unknown. From germline, CDR1 is KGHSH and CDR2 LQKENI. The CDR3 extends over 16 amino acids. Trimming removed 5 bases at V and 4 bases at J, with 18 bases between. The sample belongs to a study of a mutant IDH1 vaccine in newly diagnosed glioma. The assay was immunoSEQ multiplex PCR, and TCRdb's table has in-frame clones only and misses some. The table includes some 37,000 clones, around three quarters detected once. The time point: week 5, during vaccination. Doses consisted of 300 ug of mutant IDH1 20-mer peptide each, paired with topical imiquimod.

The sequence was obtained from a man in his forties or fifties with glioma. The V and J genes are TRBV18 and TRBJ1-3; weak D call: TRBD1 (5 bases). The input for sequencing was PBMCs, taken from a glioma patient whose treatment included an IDH1 peptide vaccine. CDR3 nucleotides: TGTGCCAGCTCAGAGACCGACAGTGCTGGGGGAAACACCATATATTTT. Protein: CASSETDSAGGNTIYF.